These T cell receptor beta chains were read from a single sample in a study of early T cells in non-severe SARS-CoV-2 infection. TCRdb ran MiXCR on the 5' RACE reads and lists one entry per CDR3 protein. This sample has approximately 22,000 distinct CDR3 sequences, with 4.5% to 5% found just once. Specimen: whole blood. The receptors were sampled from an adult who was a healthcare worker with PCR-confirmed SARS-CoV-2 infection or an uninfected control (not recorded which). The CDR3 runs from the conserved cysteine through the conserved F or W. A D gene is named only where the DNA matches it firmly. Clone size, where shown, is once, few, many, or a class for clones that have expanded.

>TRBV4-3|TRBJ2-5|.|many
TGCGCCAGCAGCCAAGGGGCCCAGGGGGAGACCCAGTACTTC
CASSQGAQGETQYF
>TRBV18|TRBJ1-6|.|few
TGTGCCAGCTCACCAGAAGCAGGTGCCAATTCACCCCTCCACTTT
CASSPEAGANSPLHF
>TRBV12-3/TRBV12-4|TRBJ2-2|TRBD2|many
TGTGCCAGCAGTTTCCTCGGGGGGGCCCTTACCGGGGAGCTGTTTTTT
CASSFLGGALTGELFF
>TRBV12-3/TRBV12-4|TRBJ2-6|TRBD1|few
TGTGCCAGCACCTGGACAGGGGGGTCTGGGGCCAACGTCCTGACTTTC
CASTWTGGSGANVLTF
>TRBV7-9|TRBJ1-1|.|many
TGTGCCAGCAGCCCGGCATTGAACACTGAAGCTTTCTTT
CASSPALNTEAFF
>TRBV29-1|TRBJ1-1|.|many
TGCAGCGTTGAGGCCACTACGAACACTGAAGCTTTCTTT
CSVEATTNTEAFF
>TRBV20-1|TRBJ2-7|TRBD2|medium-sized
TGCAGTGCTAGAAGCGGGGGAATTGACTACGAGCAGTACTTC
CSARSGGIDYEQYF
>TRBV27|TRBJ2-3|.|.
TGTGCCAGCGCCTCACTACGCACAGATACGCAGTATTTT
CASASLRTDTQYF
>TRBV3-1|TRBJ2-3|.|few
TGTGCCAGCAGCCAGTACACAGATACGCAGTATTTT
CASSQYTDTQYF
>TRBV11-2|TRBJ2-1|TRBD2|many
TGTGCCAGCAGCTTATTAGCGGGAATGTCGGGCAATGAGCAGTTCTTC
CASSLLAGMSGNEQFF
>TRBV7-8|TRBJ1-1|.|many
TGTGCCAGCAGCTTAGCGCGGGATTCGGGGGACACTGAAGCTTTCTTT
CASSLARDSGDTEAFF
>TRBV18|TRBJ2-7|TRBD2|many
TGTGCCAGCTCACCCCCGGGACTAGCGGCAGCCTACGAGCAGTACTTC
CASSPPGLAAAYEQYF
>TRBV18|TRBJ2-7|.|medium-sized
TGTGCCAGCTCACCAGAGGGATTCGGCGAGCAGTACTTC
CASSPEGFGEQYF
>TRBV2|TRBJ2-3|.|many
TGTGCCAGCAACAACGAGGGGAGCACAGATACGCAGTATTTT
CASNNEGSTDTQYF
>TRBV20-1|TRBJ2-1|.|many
TGCAGTGCCAACTTGGGGTTTGCGCAGTTCTTC
CSANLGFAQFF
>TRBV3-2|TRBJ1-5|.|many
TGTGCCCGAAGGAGGGAGGGGAGCAATCAGCCCCAGCATTTT
CARRREGSNQPQHF
>TRBV18|TRBJ1-1|.|many
TGTGCCAGCTCACCACCGGGGGGGAACACTGAAGCTTTCTTT
CASSPPGGNTEAFF
>TRBV15|TRBJ2-1|TRBD2|few
TGTGCCACCAGCTCGGGACTAGCGGGAGGGAGCTCCTACAATGAGCAGTTCTTC
CATSSGLAGGSSYNEQFF